This section outlines one TCR beta chain sequence together with its context. Authors' data handling: Nucleated cell counts were estimated from reference gene primer amplification. TCRdb keeps only in-frame clones here, not all; method: immunoSEQ multiplex PCR. D and trimming were read from the DNA, whereas the V and J calls and clone size are those reported in that table. The sample comprises 200,000 to 300,000 clones, around 84% of which are singletons, and 4.2% rests with the top ten. The data stem from a study of blood T cell repertoires in COVID-19. At the level of the study: Sites in the United States, Italy and Spain provided acute and convalescent COVID-19 samples. PBMCs, B-cell-depleted T cells, or T cells were the source of the cDNA or gDNA that made up the material.

Trimming left V 6 bases short and J 2 bases short, with 19 bases between. The CDR3 spans 16 residues. The germline gives CDR1 LGHDT, CDR2 YNNKEL (reference sequence). The source is a man aged 60 to 69 with acute or convalescent COVID-19. Sequencing was done on a sample of peripheral blood. The chain combines TRBV3-1 (or the pseudogene TRBV3-2) with TRBJ1-2; D ambiguous. CDR3 loop: CASSPSSDPINYGYTF. The CDR3, as DNA: TGTGCCAGCAGTCCCAGTAGCGACCCCATAAACTATGGCTACACCTTC.